A selection of T cell receptor beta chains follows, all from one sample in a study of T cells after yellow fever vaccination. TCRdb recomputed calls from the 5' RACE reads with MiXCR, one row per CDR3 protein. The sample includes approximately 610,000 distinct CDR3 sequences, roughly 17% of them seen just once. Sequencing used PBMCs, obtained roughly 5 days after the first yellow fever vaccination. The receptor set was obtained from a man aged 18 to 29 who received the YFV17D yellow fever vaccine. CDR3s include the opening cysteine and the closing phenylalanine or tryptophan. Each record gives: J gene, V gene, D gene, clone size, CDR3 protein, CDR3 DNA. A D gene is named only where the DNA matches it firmly. For some rows the clone size is stated as once, few or many, or as a class when expanded; others skip it.

TRBJ2-7 TRBV6-2/TRBV6-3 . . CATTGVYEQYF TGTGCCACCACGGGAGTCTACGAGCAGTACTTC
TRBJ1-4 TRBV27 TRBD1 . CASSHRGLTNEKLFF TGTGCCAGCAGTCACAGGGGGCTCACTAATGAAAAACTGTTTTTT
TRBJ1-5 TRBV3-1 TRBD1 . CASSGTQGVQPQHF TGTGCCAGCAGTGGAACGCAGGGGGTTCAGCCCCAGCATTTT
TRBJ2-2 TRBV5-4 TRBD2 few CASSWGLAGTGELFF TGTGCCAGCAGCTGGGGACTAGCGGGAACCGGGGAGCTGTTTTTT
TRBJ2-7 TRBV5-1 . few CASSWAGSHEQYF TGCGCCAGCAGCTGGGCAGGGTCCCACGAGCAGTACTTC
TRBJ2-3 TRBV4-1 TRBD2 few CASSQASGGPDTQYF TGCGCCAGCAGCCAAGCTAGCGGGGGTCCAGATACGCAGTATTTT
TRBJ2-3 TRBV6-2/TRBV6-3 TRBD2 . CASSYSTSKLADTQYF TGTGCCAGCAGTTACTCGACTAGCAAACTGGCAGATACGCAGTATTTT
TRBJ2-1 TRBV4-1 . few CASSQEDTYIGGYNEQFF TGCGCCAGCAGCCAAGAAGACACCTACATAGGGGGGTACAATGAGCAGTTCTTC
TRBJ2-6 TRBV9 . few CASSVNRVGFWANVLTF TGTGCCAGCAGCGTAAACAGGGTAGGATTCTGGGCCAACGTCCTGACTTTC
TRBJ2-3 TRBV5-6 . few CASSPLQGRWDTQYF TGTGCCAGCAGCCCCTTACAGGGTAGGTGGGATACGCAGTATTTT
TRBJ1-1 TRBV4-1 . few CASSQDEGKRTNTEAFF TGCGCCAGCAGCCAAGATGAGGGAAAAAGGACGAACACTGAAGCTTTCTTT
TRBJ2-5 TRBV5-6 TRBD2 . CASSLAWGGTQYF TGTGCCAGCAGCTTGGCTTGGGGGGGGACCCAGTACTTC
TRBJ2-5 TRBV5-4 . . CASRGGYQETQYF TGTGCCAGCAGAGGAGGGTACCAAGAGACCCAGTACTTC
TRBJ2-7 TRBV6-2/TRBV6-3 . . CASSGTIYEQYF TGTGCCAGCAGCGGGACAATCTACGAGCAGTACTTC
TRBJ1-5 TRBV27 . few CASRTLTGPDQPQHF TGTGCCAGCAGGACTTTGACAGGTCCCGATCAGCCCCAGCATTTT
TRBJ2-1 TRBV7-8 . few CASSLWANDEQFF TGTGCCAGCAGCTTATGGGCCAACGATGAGCAGTTCTTC
TRBJ2-1 TRBV5-4 TRBD2 few CASSVPSGGNEQFF TGTGCCAGCAGCGTACCTAGCGGGGGCAATGAGCAGTTCTTC
TRBJ2-1 TRBV5-1 TRBD2 few CASSLASGGAKGQFF TGCGCCAGCAGCTTGGCCAGCGGGGGGGCCAAGGGGCAGTTCTTC
TRBJ2-5 TRBV11-1 TRBD2 few CASSFGTSGLETQYF TGTGCCAGCAGCTTTGGGACTAGCGGACTGGAGACCCAGTACTTC
TRBJ1-4 TRBV3-1 . few CASSLLGGTLNEKLFF TGTGCCAGCAGCCTCCTAGGCGGGACACTTAATGAAAAACTGTTTTTT
TRBJ2-7 TRBV7-9 TRBD1 . CASSSSTGIHEQYF TGTGCCAGCAGCTCATCGACAGGGATCCACGAGCAGTACTTC
TRBJ2-5 TRBV10-3 TRBD1 . CAISAGQGLREETQYF TGTGCCATCAGTGCTGGACAGGGGTTACGGGAAGAGACCCAGTACTTC
TRBJ1-1 TRBV10-3 TRBD1 few CATKKRGTDPGNTEAFF TGTGCCACCAAAAAGAGGGGGACAGATCCGGGTAACACTGAAGCTTTCTTT
TRBJ2-3 TRBV24-1 . . CATSGRGWRDTQYF TGTGCCACCAGTGGGCGGGGTTGGCGGGATACGCAGTATTTT
TRBJ2-5 TRBV5-1 TRBD1 many CASSLLGTDQETQYF TGCGCCAGCAGCTTGTTGGGGACAGATCAGGAGACCCAGTACTTC
TRBJ2-7 TRBV7-2 TRBD2 few CASKPGGGYEQYF TGTGCCAGCAAACCGGGGGGTGGCTACGAGCAGTACTTC
TRBJ1-1 TRBV6-2/TRBV6-3 TRBD1 few CASSERTGVTEAFF TGTGCCAGCAGCGAACGGACAGGGGTGACTGAAGCTTTCTTT
TRBJ1-2 TRBV18 TRBD1 many CASSPWTGGYGYTF TGTGCCAGCTCACCTTGGACAGGGGGCTATGGCTACACCTTC
TRBJ1-2 TRBV3-1 . few CASSQDRQIYGYTF TGTGCCAGCAGCCAAGATCGACAGATCTATGGCTACACCTTC
TRBJ2-1 TRBV4-1 . many CASSQYNEQFF TGTGCCAGCAGCCAATACAATGAGCAGTTCTTC
TRBJ2-2 TRBV2 TRBD1 few CASSKTGGGTGELFF TGTGCCAGCTCCAAGACAGGGGGTGGTACCGGGGAGCTGTTTTTT
TRBJ2-5 TRBV20-1 . . CSASRGSYQETQYF TGCAGTGCTAGCAGGGGCTCGTACCAAGAGACCCAGTACTTC
TRBJ1-2 TRBV5-1 . few CASSLSKDDGYTF TGCGCCAGCAGCCTCAGCAAGGACGATGGCTACACCTTC
TRBJ2-3 TRBV4-3 TRBD2 . CASSQEGKRGTDTQYF TGCGCCAGCAGCCAAGAAGGCAAGCGGGGAACAGATACGCAGTATTTT
TRBJ2-4 TRBV20-1 TRBD2 few CSVTPRGAGGLAKNIQYF TGCAGTGTTACCCCGCGAGGAGCGGGGGGACTAGCCAAAAACATTCAGTACTTC
TRBJ1-5 TRBV27 . few CASSLKGIHQPQHF TGTGCCAGCAGTTTAAAAGGGATCCATCAGCCCCAGCATTTT
TRBJ2-1 TRBV18 . . CASSYSPPGPPPEQFF TGTGCCAGCTCCTACTCTCCTCCGGGACCCCCACCTGAGCAGTTCTTC
TRBJ2-4 TRBV12-3/TRBV12-4 . . CATSGTRGKNIQYF TGTGCCACCTCCGGGACCAGGGGCAAAAACATTCAGTACTTC
TRBJ1-6 TRBV4-3 TRBD1 few CASSQDWTGDSPLHF TGCGCCAGCAGCCAAGATTGGACAGGGGATTCACCCCTCCACTTT
TRBJ1-2 TRBV6-6 TRBD1 few CASTSGTGLGYTF TGTGCCAGCACCAGCGGGACAGGGTTGGGCTACACCTTC
TRBJ2-3 TRBV6-1 . few CASGWAGITDTQYF TGTGCCAGCGGGTGGGCAGGTATCACAGATACGCAGTATTTT
TRBJ2-6 TRBV4-3 . few CASSPVRGANVLTF TGCGCCAGCAGCCCCGTTCGTGGGGCCAACGTCCTGACTTTC
TRBJ2-1 TRBV20-1 . many CSAREGRQAYNEQFF TGCAGTGCTCGAGAGGGGAGACAGGCCTACAATGAGCAGTTCTTC
TRBJ2-2 TRBV24-1 TRBD1 . CATSDPRTGYGELFF TGTGCCACCAGTGATCCTCGGACAGGGTACGGGGAGCTGTTTTTT
TRBJ2-7 TRBV6-5 . few CASSYSMGDTPYEQYF TGTGCCAGCAGTTACTCGATGGGCGACACTCCCTACGAGCAGTACTTC
TRBJ2-3 TRBV11-2 . . CAGQALATDTQYF TGTGCCGGACAGGCGCTAGCGACAGATACGCAGTATTTT
TRBJ1-5 TRBV4-1 . few CASSEGGGQPQHF TGCGCCAGCAGCGAAGGGGGGGGTCAGCCCCAGCATTTT
TRBJ2-3 TRBV7-2 . . CASRRGSESDTQYF TGTGCCAGCAGGAGAGGTTCTGAATCAGATACGCAGTATTTT
TRBJ2-5 TRBV20-1 . few CSAERSAKTQYF TGCAGTGCTGAACGTTCCGCAAAGACCCAGTACTTC
TRBJ2-7 TRBV7-2 . . CASSPRGKYSYEQYF TGTGCCAGCAGCCCACGAGGGAAGTATTCCTACGAGCAGTACTTC
TRBJ1-1 TRBV7-9 . . CASSREGGITEAFF TGTGCCAGCAGCCGCGAGGGGGGGATCACTGAAGCTTTCTTT
TRBJ2-2 TRBV7-9 . few CASSTRRTGELFF TGTGCCAGCAGCACGAGGAGGACCGGGGAGCTGTTTTTT
TRBJ1-1 TRBV4-1 . . CASSRRLDRPLEAFF TGCGCCAGCAGCCGACGACTTGACCGACCGCTTGAAGCTTTCTTT
TRBJ1-2 TRBV4-2 . . CASSQDPGGQWIYGYTF TGTGCCAGCAGCCAAGATCCCGGCGGACAGTGGATCTATGGCTACACCTTC
TRBJ1-2 TRBV27 . . CASSFIGFFGYTF TGTGCCAGCAGTTTTATTGGGTTTTTTGGCTACACCTTC
TRBJ1-2 TRBV6-2/TRBV6-3 . few CASSIGQYGYTF TGTGCCAGCAGCATCGGACAGTATGGCTACACCTTC